This note documents a single T cell receptor (beta chain) sequence. The record originates from a study of blood T cell repertoires in COVID-19. Sequencing used immunoSEQ multiplex PCR; TCRdb keeps in-frame clones, though not all of them. The table shows 150,000 to 200,000 clones, with roughly 90% occurring only once. Germline V CDR1 and CDR2: SGDLS, YYNGEE. J was trimmed by 9 bases and V by 4 bases; bases with no gene match: 4. The CDR3 has 12 residues. The receptor was isolated from a man in his 70s with active or convalescent COVID-19. This sequence joins TRBV9 and TRBJ2-1; 7 bases are a match to TRBD1. Sequencing was performed on peripheral blood. CDR3 loop: CASSPPGGEQFF. The CDR3 nucleotides read TGTGCCAGCAGCCCCCCAGGGGGTGAGCAGTTCTTC.